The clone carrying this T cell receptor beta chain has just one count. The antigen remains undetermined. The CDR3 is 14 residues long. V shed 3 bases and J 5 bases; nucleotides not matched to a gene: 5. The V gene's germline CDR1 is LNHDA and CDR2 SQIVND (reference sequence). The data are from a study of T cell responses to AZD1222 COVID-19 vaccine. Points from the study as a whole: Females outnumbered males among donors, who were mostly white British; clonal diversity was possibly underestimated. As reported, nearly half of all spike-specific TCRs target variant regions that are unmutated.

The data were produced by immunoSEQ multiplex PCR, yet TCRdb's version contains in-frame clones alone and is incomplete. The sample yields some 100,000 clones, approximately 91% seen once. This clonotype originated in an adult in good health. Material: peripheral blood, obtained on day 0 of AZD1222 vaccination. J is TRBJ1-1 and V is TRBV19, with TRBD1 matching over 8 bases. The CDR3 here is CASSMRQGLTEAFF. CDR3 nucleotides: TGTGCCAGTAGTATGCGACAGGGGTTGACTGAAGCTTTCTTT.